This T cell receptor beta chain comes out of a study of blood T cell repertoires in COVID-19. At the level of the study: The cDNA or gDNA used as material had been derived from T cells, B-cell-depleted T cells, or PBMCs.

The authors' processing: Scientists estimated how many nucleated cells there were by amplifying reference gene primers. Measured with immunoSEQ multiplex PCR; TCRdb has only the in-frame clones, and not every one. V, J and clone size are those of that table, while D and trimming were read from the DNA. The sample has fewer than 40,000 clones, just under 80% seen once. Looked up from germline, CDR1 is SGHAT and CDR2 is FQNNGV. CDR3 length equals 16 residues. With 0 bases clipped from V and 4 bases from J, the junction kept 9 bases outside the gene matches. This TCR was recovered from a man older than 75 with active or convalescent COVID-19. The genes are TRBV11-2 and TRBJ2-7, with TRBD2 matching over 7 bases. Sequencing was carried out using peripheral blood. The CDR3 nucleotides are TGTGCCAGCAGCTTAGAGAGGGCTAGCGGAGGATACGAGCAGTACTTC. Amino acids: CASSLERASGGYEQYF.